The source of this TCR beta chain is a study of Graves' ophthalmopathy and Graves' hyperthyroidism. Comments on this clonotype: Its antigen is not known.

Study results and caveats: Researchers report that a 13-signature model separated ophthalmopathy from stable hyperthyroidism, posting less than 90% sensitivity and roughly 81% specificity.

V trimming: 5 bases; J trimming: 6 bases; junction bases outside the gene matches: 6. In germline, CDR1 is SQVTM, CDR2 ANQGSEA. This CDR3 region has 12 residues. Ophthalmopathic donors had moderate-to-severe activity, CAS ≥3 and NOSPECS ≥4, with disease that had lasted under 3 months. Amplification targeted the TCR beta CDR3 regions, with RNA transcripts as the source material. HTBI primers were used in a first-round RT-PCR, which preceded a second-round multiplex PCR. MiXCR, run by TCRdb on the multiplex PCR reads, gives a single entry per CDR3 protein. The sample gives almost 750,000 distinct CDR3 sequences, roughly 40% of which show up once; 40% to 45% is in the top ten.

This sequence was found in an adult man with Graves' ophthalmopathy. The chain combines TRBV29-1 with TRBJ1-2; 7 bases match TRBD1. Material: peripheral blood. The CDR3 protein is CSVSQGIHGYTF. CDR3 in DNA: TGCAGCGTTTCACAGGGGATACATGGCTACACCTTC.